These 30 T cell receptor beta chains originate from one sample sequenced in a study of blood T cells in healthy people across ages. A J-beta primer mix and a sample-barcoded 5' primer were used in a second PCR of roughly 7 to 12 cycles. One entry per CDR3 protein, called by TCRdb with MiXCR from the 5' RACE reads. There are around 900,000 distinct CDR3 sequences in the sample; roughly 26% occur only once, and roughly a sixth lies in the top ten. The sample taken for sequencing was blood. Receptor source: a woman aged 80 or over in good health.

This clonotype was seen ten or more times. This chain's CDR3 is CASSLGQIADTQYF. The DNA of the CDR3 is TGCGCCAGCAGCTTGGGGCAGATCGCAGATACGCAGTATTTT. The rearrangement joins TRBV5-1 to TRBJ2-3; D remains unclear. The CDR3 length is 14 residues. Trimming pared 0 bases from V and 4 bases from J, leaving 9 bases between. Germline V CDR1 and CDR2: SGHRS, YFSETQ. Combining the CDR3 with reference TRBV5-1 and TRBJ2-3 gives the whole variable domain KAGVTQTPRYLIKTRGQQVTLSCSPISGHRSVSWYQQTPGQGLQFLFEYFSETQRNKGNFPGRFSGRQFSNSRSEMNVSTLELGDSALYLCASSLGQIADTQYFGPGTRLTVL.

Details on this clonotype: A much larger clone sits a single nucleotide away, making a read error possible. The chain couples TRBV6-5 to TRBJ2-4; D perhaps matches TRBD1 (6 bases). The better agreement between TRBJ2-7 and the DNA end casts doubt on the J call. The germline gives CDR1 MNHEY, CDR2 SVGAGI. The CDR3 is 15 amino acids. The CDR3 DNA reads TGTACCAGCAGTTACTCGGGCCAGGGGCTGCACGAGCAGTACTTC. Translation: CTSSYSGQGLHEQYF.

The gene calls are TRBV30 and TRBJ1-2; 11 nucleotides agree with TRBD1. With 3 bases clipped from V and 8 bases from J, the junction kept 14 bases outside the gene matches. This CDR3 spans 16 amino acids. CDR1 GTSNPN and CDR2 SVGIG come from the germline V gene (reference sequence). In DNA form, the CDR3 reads TGTGCCTGGAGGGTAGCCGGGACAGGGGGACGATTGGGCTACACCTTC. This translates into CAWRVAGTGGRLGYTF.

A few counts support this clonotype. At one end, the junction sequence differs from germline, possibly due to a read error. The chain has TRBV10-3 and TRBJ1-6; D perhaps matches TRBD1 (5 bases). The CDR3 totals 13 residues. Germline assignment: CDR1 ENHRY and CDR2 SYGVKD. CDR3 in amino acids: CALSGTVGSPLHF. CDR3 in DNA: TGTGCCCTCAGTGGGACCGTTGGTTCACCCCTCCACTTT.

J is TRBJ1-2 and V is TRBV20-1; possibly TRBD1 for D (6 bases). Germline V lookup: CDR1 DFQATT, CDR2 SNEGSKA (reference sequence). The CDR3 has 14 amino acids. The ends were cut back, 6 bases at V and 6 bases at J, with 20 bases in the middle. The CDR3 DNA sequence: TGCAGTGCCCAGGCCGGGGGGCAGGGACATGGCTACACCTTC. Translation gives CSAQAGGQGHGYTF.

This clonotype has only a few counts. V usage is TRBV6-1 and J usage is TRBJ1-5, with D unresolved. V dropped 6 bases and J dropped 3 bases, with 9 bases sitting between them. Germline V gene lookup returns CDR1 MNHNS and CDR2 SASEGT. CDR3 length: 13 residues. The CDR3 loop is CASRFEFNQPQHF. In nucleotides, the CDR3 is TGTGCCAGCAGGTTTGAGTTCAATCAGCCCCAGCATTTT.

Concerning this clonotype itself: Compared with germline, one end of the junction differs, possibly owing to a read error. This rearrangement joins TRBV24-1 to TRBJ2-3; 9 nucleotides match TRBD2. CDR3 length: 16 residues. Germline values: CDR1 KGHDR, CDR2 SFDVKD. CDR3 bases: TGTCCCACCAGTGATTCAGCGGGGGGCGGCACAGATACGCAGTATTTT. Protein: CPTSDSAGGGTDTQYF.

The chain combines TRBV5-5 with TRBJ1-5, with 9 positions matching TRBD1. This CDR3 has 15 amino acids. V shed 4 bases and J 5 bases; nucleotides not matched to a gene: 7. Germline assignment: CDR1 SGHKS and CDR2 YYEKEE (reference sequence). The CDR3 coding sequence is TGTGCCAGCAGCCTTACAGGGGGCCGATATCAGCCCCAGCATTTT. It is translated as CASSLTGGRYQPQHF.

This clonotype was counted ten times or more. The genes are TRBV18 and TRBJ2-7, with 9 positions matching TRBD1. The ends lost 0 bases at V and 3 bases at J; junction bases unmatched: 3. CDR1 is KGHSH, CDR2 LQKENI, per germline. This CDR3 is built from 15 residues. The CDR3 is CASSPPGQGYYEQYF. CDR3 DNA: TGTGCCAGCTCACCACCTGGACAGGGGTACTACGAGCAGTACTTC.

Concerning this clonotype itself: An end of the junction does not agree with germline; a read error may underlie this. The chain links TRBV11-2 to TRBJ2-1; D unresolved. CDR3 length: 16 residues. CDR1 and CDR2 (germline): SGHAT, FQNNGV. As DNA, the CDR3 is TGTACCAGCAGTAAGCAACGAGGTAACGTCAAGAATGAGCAGTTCTTC. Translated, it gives CTSSKQRGNVKNEQFF. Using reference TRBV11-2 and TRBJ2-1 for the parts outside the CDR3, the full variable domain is EAGVAQSPRYKIIEKRQSVAFWCNPISGHATLYWYQQILGQGPKLLIQFQNNGVVDDSQLPKDRFSAERLKGVDSTLKIQPAKLEDSAVYLCTSSKQRGNVKNEQFFGPGTRLTVL.

The CDR3 DNA sequence: TGCGCCAGCAGTGTGTCGACAGGGGGCTATGGCTACACCTTC. Residues: CASSVSTGGYGYTF. The chain couples TRBV10-2 to TRBJ1-2; TRBD1 matches at 9 bases. CDR3 size: 14 residues. Per the germline V gene, CDR1 is WSHSY and CDR2 is SAAADI. After removal of 4 bases from V and 4 bases from J, the junction contained 4 bases not matched to a gene.

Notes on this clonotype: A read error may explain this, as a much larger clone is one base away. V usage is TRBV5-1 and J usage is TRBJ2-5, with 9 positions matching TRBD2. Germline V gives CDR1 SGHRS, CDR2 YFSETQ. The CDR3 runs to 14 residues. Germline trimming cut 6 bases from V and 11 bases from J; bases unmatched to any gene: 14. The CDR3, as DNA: TGCGCCAGCAACCAGCGGGGGGCTTACAATGAGCAGTACTTC. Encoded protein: CASNQRGAYNEQYF.

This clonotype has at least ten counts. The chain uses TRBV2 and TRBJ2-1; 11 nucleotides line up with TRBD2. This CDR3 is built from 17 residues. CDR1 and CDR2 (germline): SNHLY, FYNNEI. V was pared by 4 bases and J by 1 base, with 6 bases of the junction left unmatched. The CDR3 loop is CASSVWGLAESYNEQFF. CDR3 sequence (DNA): TGTGCCAGCAGTGTTTGGGGACTAGCGGAGTCCTACAATGAGCAGTTCTTC.

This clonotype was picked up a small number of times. The CDR3 nucleotides are TGTGCCAGCAGCCTACCGGGACAGACCCCTGAAAAACTGTTTTTT. It encodes CASSLPGQTPEKLFF. The chain combines TRBV5-5 with TRBJ1-4, with TRBD1 matching 7 bases. The CDR3 consists of 15 residues. With 4 bases clipped from V and 7 bases from J, the junction kept 10 bases outside the gene matches. From germline, CDR1 is SGHKS and CDR2 YYEKEE (reference sequence).

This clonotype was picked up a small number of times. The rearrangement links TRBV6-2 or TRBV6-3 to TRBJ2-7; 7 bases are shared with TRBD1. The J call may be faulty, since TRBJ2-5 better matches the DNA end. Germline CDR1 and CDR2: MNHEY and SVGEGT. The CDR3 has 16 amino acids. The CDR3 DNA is TGTGCCAGCAGTTACATACTGGGACAGCCCGTAGAGACCCAGTACTTC. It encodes CASSYILGQPVETQYF.

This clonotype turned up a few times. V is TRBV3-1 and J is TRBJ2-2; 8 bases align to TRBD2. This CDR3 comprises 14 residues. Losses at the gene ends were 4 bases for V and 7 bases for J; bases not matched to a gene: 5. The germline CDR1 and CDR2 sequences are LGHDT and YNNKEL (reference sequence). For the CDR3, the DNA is TGTGCCAGCAGCCTCGGGACTAGGGTCGGGGAGCTGTTTTTT. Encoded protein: CASSLGTRVGELFF. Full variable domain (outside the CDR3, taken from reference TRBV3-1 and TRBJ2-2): DTAVSQTPKYLVTQMGNDKSIKCEQNLGHDTMYWYKQDSKKFLKIMFSYNNKELIINETVPNRFSPKSPDKAHLNLHINSLELGDSAVYFCASSLGTRVGELFFGEGSRLTVL.

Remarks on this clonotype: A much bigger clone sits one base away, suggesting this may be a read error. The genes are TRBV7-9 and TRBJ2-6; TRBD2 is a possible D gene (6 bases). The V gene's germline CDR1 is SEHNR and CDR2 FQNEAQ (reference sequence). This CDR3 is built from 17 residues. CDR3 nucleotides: TGTGCCAGCAGCTTATTCGGGGGTCTCTCTGGGGCCAACGTCCGGACTTTC. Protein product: CASSLFGGLSGANVRTF.

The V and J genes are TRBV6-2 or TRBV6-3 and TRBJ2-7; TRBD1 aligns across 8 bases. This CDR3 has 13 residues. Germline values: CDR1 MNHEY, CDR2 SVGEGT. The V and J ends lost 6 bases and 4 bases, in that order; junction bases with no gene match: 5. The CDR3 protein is CASRFNRGYEQYF. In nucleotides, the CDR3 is TGTGCCAGCAGATTCAACAGGGGGTACGAGCAGTACTTC.

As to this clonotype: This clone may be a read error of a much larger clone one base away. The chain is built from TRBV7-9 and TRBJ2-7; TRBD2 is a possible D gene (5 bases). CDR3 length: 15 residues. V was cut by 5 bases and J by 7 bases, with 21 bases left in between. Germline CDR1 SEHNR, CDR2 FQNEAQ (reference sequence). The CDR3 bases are TGTGCCAGCAGCCCGGGATCATGGAGCGCCAATGAGCAGTACTTC. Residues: CASSPGSWSANEQYF.

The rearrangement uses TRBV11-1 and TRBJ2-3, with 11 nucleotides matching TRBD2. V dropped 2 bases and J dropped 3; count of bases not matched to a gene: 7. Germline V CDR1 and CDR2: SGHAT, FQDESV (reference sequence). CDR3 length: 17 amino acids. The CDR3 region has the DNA TGTGCCAGCAGCTTAACGGCTAGCGGGAGGCAAACAGATACGCAGTATTTT. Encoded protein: CASSLTASGRQTDTQYF.

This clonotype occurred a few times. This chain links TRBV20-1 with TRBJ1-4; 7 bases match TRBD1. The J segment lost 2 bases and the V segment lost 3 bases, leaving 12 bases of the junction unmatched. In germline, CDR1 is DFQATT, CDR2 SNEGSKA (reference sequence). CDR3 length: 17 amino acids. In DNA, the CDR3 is TGCAGTGCTAGGCCGACAGGGCCTCCCTCCACTAATGAAAAACTGTTTTTT. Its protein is CSARPTGPPSTNEKLFF.

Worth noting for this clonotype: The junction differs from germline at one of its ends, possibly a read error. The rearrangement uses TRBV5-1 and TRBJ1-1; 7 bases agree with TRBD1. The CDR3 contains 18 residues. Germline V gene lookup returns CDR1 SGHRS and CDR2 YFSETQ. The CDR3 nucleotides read TGCGCCAGCAGCCCCAGGCTGGCAGGGGGGGCTATGAACACTGAAGCTCTCTTT. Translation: CASSPRLAGGAMNTEALF.

The CDR3: CSARDYTSGSDNEQFF. In DNA form, the CDR3 reads TGCAGTGCTAGAGACTACACTAGCGGGAGCGACAATGAGCAGTTCTTC. The J gene is TRBJ2-1, the V gene TRBV20-1, with 11 positions matching TRBD2. The germline gives CDR1 DFQATT, CDR2 SNEGSKA (reference sequence). Trimming at V came to 0 bases and at J to 5 bases, leaving 6 bases not matched to a gene. The CDR3 loop spans 16 amino acids.

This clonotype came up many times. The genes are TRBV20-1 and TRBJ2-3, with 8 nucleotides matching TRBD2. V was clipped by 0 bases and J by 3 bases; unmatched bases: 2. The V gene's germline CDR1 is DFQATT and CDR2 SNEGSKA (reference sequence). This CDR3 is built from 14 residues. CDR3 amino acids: CSARDGGATDTQYF. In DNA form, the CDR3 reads TGCAGTGCTAGAGACGGGGGGGCGACAGATACGCAGTATTTT.

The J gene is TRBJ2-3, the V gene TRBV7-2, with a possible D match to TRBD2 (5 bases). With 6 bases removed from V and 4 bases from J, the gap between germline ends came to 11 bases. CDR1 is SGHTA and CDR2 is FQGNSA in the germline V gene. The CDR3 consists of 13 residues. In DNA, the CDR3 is TGTGCCAGCAGTGACCGACTACCAGATACGCAGTATTTT. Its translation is CASSDRLPDTQYF.

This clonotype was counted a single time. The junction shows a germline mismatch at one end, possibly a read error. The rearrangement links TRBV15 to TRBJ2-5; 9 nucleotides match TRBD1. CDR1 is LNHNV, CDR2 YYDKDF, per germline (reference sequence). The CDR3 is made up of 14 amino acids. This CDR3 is CTTSRDRGQETQYF. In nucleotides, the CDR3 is TGTACCACCAGCAGAGACAGGGGGCAAGAGACCCAGTACTTC.

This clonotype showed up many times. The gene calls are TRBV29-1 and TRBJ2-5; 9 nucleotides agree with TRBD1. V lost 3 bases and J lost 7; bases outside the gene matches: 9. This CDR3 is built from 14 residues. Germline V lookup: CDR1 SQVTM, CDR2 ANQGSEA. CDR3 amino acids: CSVETGGSFWTQYF. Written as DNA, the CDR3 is TGCAGCGTTGAGACAGGGGGGTCCTTTTGGACCCAGTACTTC.

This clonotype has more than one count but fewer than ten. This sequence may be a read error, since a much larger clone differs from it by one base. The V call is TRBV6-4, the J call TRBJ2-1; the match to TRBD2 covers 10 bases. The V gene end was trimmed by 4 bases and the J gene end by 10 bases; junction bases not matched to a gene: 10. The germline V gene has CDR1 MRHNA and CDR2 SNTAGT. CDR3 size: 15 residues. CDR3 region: CASSVPAGGVGEQFF. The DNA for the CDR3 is TGTGCCAGCAGTGTGCCAGCGGGGGGGGTCGGGGAGCAGTTCTTC.

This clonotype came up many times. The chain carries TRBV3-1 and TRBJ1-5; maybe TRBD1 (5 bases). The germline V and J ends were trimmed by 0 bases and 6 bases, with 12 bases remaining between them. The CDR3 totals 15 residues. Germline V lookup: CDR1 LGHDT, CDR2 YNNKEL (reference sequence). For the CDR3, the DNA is TGTGCCAGCAGCCAAGATGGGGGTAGAAGTCAGCCCCAGCATTTT. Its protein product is CASSQDGGRSQPQHF.

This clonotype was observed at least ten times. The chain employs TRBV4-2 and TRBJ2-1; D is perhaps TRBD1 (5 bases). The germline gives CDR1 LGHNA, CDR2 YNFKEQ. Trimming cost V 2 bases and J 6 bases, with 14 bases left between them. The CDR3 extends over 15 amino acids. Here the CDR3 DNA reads TGTGCCAGCAGCCAATTCCCGGTGGGGCCCAATGAGCAGTTCTTC. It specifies CASSQFPVGPNEQFF.